The 30 T cell receptor beta chains listed next were all sequenced from one sample in a study of a mutant IDH1 vaccine in newly diagnosed glioma. Profiling relied on immunoSEQ multiplex PCR, and the TCRdb table lists in-frame clones only, not all of them. The data show 35,000 to 50,000 clones, 65% to 85% seen once. The sample's time point: week 23, last vaccination. One vaccine dose held 300 ug of mutant IDH1 20-mer peptide and came with topical imiquimod. The antigens of these receptors remain unknown. This specimen consisted of PBMCs, obtained from a glioma patient whose treatment included an IDH1 peptide vaccine. The source is a woman younger than 35 with glioma. Some clones in this sample may be carry-over from other donors' samples.

The chain combines TRBV7-2 with TRBJ2-3; D is ambiguous. V was cut by 3 bases and J by 4 bases, with 11 bases left in between. The CDR3 covers 14 residues. Germline V CDR1 and CDR2: SGHTA, FQGNSA. The CDR3 reads CASSFERTSDTQYF. CDR3 in DNA: TGTGCCAGCAGCTTTGAACGTACCTCAGATACGCAGTATTTT.

The genes are TRBV27 and TRBJ1-6, with 7 bases identical to TRBD1. CDR3 length equals 17 residues. Germline V CDR1 and CDR2: MNHEY, SMNVEV (reference sequence). V trimming: 6 bases; J trimming: 0 bases; junction bases outside the gene matches: 8. In DNA form, the CDR3 reads TGTGCCAGCAGAGCCCTGACAGGGAGCTCCTATAATTCACCCCTCCACTTT. This sequence encodes CASRALTGSSYNSPLHF.

V usage is TRBV7-2 and J usage is TRBJ1-5; 7 bases line up with TRBD1. CDR3 length: 14 residues. Looked up from germline, CDR1 is SGHTA and CDR2 is FQGNSA. Trimming at V came to 5 bases and at J to 9 bases, leaving 10 bases not matched to a gene. CDR3 nucleotides: TGTGCCAGCAGCCCCGGGACAGCCCAGGGGCCCCAGCATTTT. Protein: CASSPGTAQGPQHF.

This clone came up a few times. The chain is built from TRBV7-9 and TRBJ1-4; D perhaps matches TRBD1 (5 bases). This CDR3 has 15 residues. CDR1 and CDR2 (germline): SEHNR, FQNEAQ (reference sequence). The ends were cut back, 3 bases at V and 4 bases at J, with 12 bases in the middle. The CDR3 is CASSLRRQINEKLFF. The CDR3 DNA follows: TGTGCCAGCAGCTTGCGGAGACAGATTAATGAAAAACTGTTTTTT.

The chain recombines TRBV7-9 with TRBJ2-3, with 8 bases matching TRBD1. The CDR3 length is 15 residues. Losses at the gene ends were 4 bases for V and 2 bases for J; bases not matched to a gene: 5. The germline V gene encodes CDR1 SEHNR and CDR2 FQNEAQ (reference sequence). CDR3 sequence reads: CASSSTGGITDTQYF. In nucleotides, the CDR3 is TGTGCCAGCAGCTCAACAGGGGGGATCACAGATACGCAGTATTTT.

The rearrangement joins TRBV4-2 to TRBJ1-1; D is undetermined. Trimming pared 1 base from V and 2 bases from J, leaving 8 bases between. This CDR3 region has 14 residues. Per germline, CDR1 LGHNA and CDR2 YNFKEQ. CDR3 coding DNA: TGTGCCAGCAGCCAAGCAGACGTTAACACTGAAGCTTTCTTT. Translation gives CASSQADVNTEAFF.

The chain is built from TRBV11-3 and TRBJ2-1; TRBD1 might be the D (6 bases). Germline loops: CDR1 SGHNT, CDR2 YENEEA. This CDR3 has 17 residues. Trimming left V 1 base short and J 8 bases short, with 21 bases between. CDR3 region: CASSLGGPVDRGDEQFF. DNA of the CDR3: TGTGCCAGCAGCTTAGGGGGGCCGGTAGATCGTGGCGATGAGCAGTTCTTC.

The chain employs TRBV25-1 and TRBJ1-2, with a tentative D call TRBD1 (6 bases). The CDR3 extends over 16 amino acids. Trimming left V 2 bases short and J 3 bases short, with 16 bases between. Germline assignment: CDR1 MGHDK and CDR2 SYGVNS. The CDR3: CASSEHTPGGDYGYTF. The CDR3 region has the DNA TGTGCCAGCAGTGAACACACTCCCGGGGGCGACTATGGCTACACCTTC.

This chain uses TRBV27 with TRBJ1-1; 9 nucleotides agree with TRBD1. Germline CDR1 is MNHEY and CDR2 is SMNVEV (reference sequence). Trimming removed 3 bases from V and 4 bases from J; junction bases left unmatched: 3. The CDR3 is made up of 14 amino acids. CDR3 residues: CASSLDRGTTEAFF. CDR3 in DNA: TGTGCCAGCAGTTTGGACAGGGGAACCACTGAAGCTTTCTTT.

This chain joins TRBV10-2 and TRBJ1-2, with 7 bases identical to TRBD1. This CDR3 region has 16 residues. J was trimmed by 8 bases and V by 6 bases; bases with no gene match: 18. Per germline, CDR1 WSHSY and CDR2 SAAADI. The chain's CDR3 is CASSPSRRGLGEGYTF. CDR3 in DNA: TGCGCCAGCAGCCCCTCCCGTAGGGGGCTAGGGGAAGGCTACACCTTC.

The V gene is TRBV30, the J gene TRBJ1-3; D is perhaps TRBD1 (5 bases). The germline CDR1 and CDR2 sequences are GTSNPN and SVGIG (reference sequence). This CDR3 has 17 amino acids. V lost 0 bases, J lost 4 bases, and 19 bases lay in between. In DNA, the CDR3 is TGTGCCTGGAGTGTACGGGTTCGGGGGGGTTACGGAAACACCATATATTTT. This sequence encodes CAWSVRVRGGYGNTIYF.

The chain combines TRBV9 with TRBJ1-2, with 9 bases that match TRBD1. J lost 5 bases, V lost 3 bases, and 5 bases had no gene match. Germline values: CDR1 SGDLS, CDR2 YYNGEE. The CDR3 is 14 residues long. DNA for the CDR3: TGTGCCAGCAGCGCACAGGGGGCCGGGTATGGCTACACCTTC. It encodes CASSAQGAGYGYTF.

The table lists this clone with a count of one. The chain carries TRBV30 and TRBJ2-5, with TRBD2 as a possible D gene (6 bases). The CDR3 has 13 amino acids. Germline values: CDR1 GTSNPN, CDR2 SVGIG (reference sequence). V lost 2 bases and J lost 2, with 9 bases in between. The CDR3 loop reads CAWSWAGQETQYF. CDR3 sequence (DNA): TGTGCCTGGAGTTGGGCGGGACAAGAGACCCAGTACTTC.

This chain uses TRBV10-2 with TRBJ2-3; D is ambiguous. The ends were cut back, 3 bases at V and 4 bases at J, with 5 bases in the middle. CDR3 length equals 12 residues. Looked up from germline, CDR1 is WSHSY and CDR2 is SAAADI. The CDR3 here is CASSEVADTQYF. Written as DNA, the CDR3 is TGCGCCAGCAGTGAAGTGGCAGATACGCAGTATTTT.

This sequence joins TRBV5-6 and TRBJ1-5, with D possibly being TRBD1 (5 bases). Germline CDR1 is SGHDT and CDR2 is YYEEEE. The CDR3 is 15 residues long. The V and J ends lost 4 bases and 1 base respectively, with 12 bases between them. As DNA, the CDR3 is TGTGCCAGCAGCATATTGGGGGTAAGCAATCAGCCCCAGCATTTT. Translating it yields CASSILGVSNQPQHF. The variable domain in full, completed from reference TRBV5-6 and TRBJ1-5, reads DAGVTQSPTHLIKTRGQQVTLRCSPKSGHDTVSWYQQALGQGPQFIFQYYEEEERQRGNFPDRFSGHQFPNYSSELNVNALLLGDSALYLCASSILGVSNQPQHFGDGTRLSIL.

The V gene is TRBV2, the J gene TRBJ2-1; D may be TRBD2 (5 bases). V lost 7 bases and J 1 base, leaving 11 bases between the germline ends. Germline loops: CDR1 SNHLY, CDR2 FYNNEI. CDR3 length: 14 amino acids. The CDR3 sequence: CASTRDYSYNEQFF. The CDR3 coding sequence is TGTGCCAGCACACGAGACTATTCCTACAATGAGCAGTTCTTC.

V and J are TRBV11-2 and TRBJ2-7, with 7 bases lining up with TRBD1. This CDR3 comprises 13 residues. CDR1 is SGHAT, CDR2 FQNNGV, per germline. The trim removed 5 bases at V and 1 base at J, leaving 2 bases unmatched. The CDR3 loop reads CASSRGQSYEQYF. The DNA for the CDR3 is TGTGCCAGCAGCCGGGGACAGTCCTACGAGCAGTACTTC. Full variable domain (outside the CDR3, taken from reference TRBV11-2 and TRBJ2-7): EAGVAQSPRYKIIEKRQSVAFWCNPISGHATLYWYQQILGQGPKLLIQFQNNGVVDDSQLPKDRFSAERLKGVDSTLKIQPAKLEDSAVYLCASSRGQSYEQYFGPGTRLTVT.

In nucleotides, the CDR3 is TGTGCCAGCACCAGGGGACCGCTCCCCGATGGCTACACCTTC. It translates to CASTRGPLPDGYTF. The J gene is TRBJ1-2, the V gene TRBV9; tentative D call: TRBD1 (6 bases). The CDR3 has 14 residues. The V end lost 6 bases, the J end lost 6 bases, and 18 bases lay between the germline ends. CDR1 is SGDLS, CDR2 YYNGEE, per germline.

This chain connects TRBV23-1 to TRBJ1-2; no firm D call. TRBV23-1 is flagged as an ORF with uncertain function. Deletions cut 7 bases from V and 0 bases from J, with 18 bases between. CDR3 length: 16 residues. CDR3 residues: CASTDSLVRANYGYTF. The CDR3 DNA is TGCGCCAGCACGGACTCCCTAGTAAGAGCTAACTATGGCTACACCTTC.

The CDR3 DNA is TGCGCCAGCCTAGGGACTAGCGGCCAAGAGACCCAGTACTTC. Translation: CASLGTSGQETQYF. The chain links TRBV10-2 to TRBJ2-5, with 11 bases aligning to TRBD2. The germline V gene has CDR1 WSHSY and CDR2 SAAADI. The CDR3 contains 14 residues. The ends lost 8 bases at V and 1 base at J; junction bases unmatched: 3.

The chain has TRBV29-1 and TRBJ2-1; a weak D match, TRBD2 (6 bases). The germline V and J ends were trimmed by 7 bases and 7 bases, with 17 bases remaining between them. Germline loops: CDR1 SQVTM, CDR2 ANQGSEA. This CDR3 is 13 amino acids long. The CDR3 DNA follows: TGCAGCGCCCTCTTCCTAGCGTTAAATGAGCAGTTCTTC. Protein sequence: CSALFLALNEQFF.

The chain links TRBV27 to TRBJ2-7; 7 bases are a match to TRBD1. The germline gives CDR1 MNHEY, CDR2 SMNVEV (reference sequence). This CDR3 region has 17 residues. Trimming cost V 4 bases and J 0 bases; bases outside gene matches: 12. The CDR3 nucleotides read TGTGCCAGCAGTTCGGGGAAAGGGACAGCTCACTCCTACGAGCAGTACTTC. This encodes CASSSGKGTAHSYEQYF.

The chain employs TRBV19 and TRBJ1-2; D remains ambiguous. CDR3 size: 12 residues. CDR1 and CDR2 (germline): LNHDA, SQIVND (reference sequence). With 6 bases removed from V and 2 bases from J, the gap between germline ends came to 7 bases. Here the CDR3 reads CASRNWNYGYTF. The CDR3 nucleotides are TGTGCCAGTAGGAATTGGAACTATGGCTACACCTTC.

This chain uses TRBV5-8 with TRBJ2-3; D may be TRBD2 (5 bases). Trimming stripped 0 bases from V and 2 bases from J, with 10 bases between. The CDR3 extends over 15 amino acids. Germline-derived CDR1 and CDR2 are SGHTS and YDEGEE. The DNA for the CDR3 is TGTGCCAGCAGCTTGGGGAGAGGGTACACAGATACGCAGTATTTT. Translating it yields CASSLGRGYTDTQYF.

The count of this clone is one. This chain uses TRBV6-6 with TRBJ2-2, with D unclear. V was shortened by 0 bases and J by 4 bases, with 6 bases between the two germline ends. The CDR3 has 14 amino acids. The germline V gene has CDR1 MNHNY and CDR2 SVGAGI (reference sequence). The CDR3 region is CASSYSGFTGELFF. The CDR3 nucleotides are TGTGCCAGCAGTTACTCAGGGTTCACCGGGGAGCTGTTTTTT.

This clone was observed a handful of times. V is TRBV15 and J is TRBJ1-5; tentatively, D is TRBD1 (6 bases). Trimming removed 1 base from V and 6 bases from J, with 13 bases in between. This CDR3 region has 15 residues. The germline gives CDR1 LNHNV, CDR2 YYDKDF (reference sequence). DNA for the CDR3: TGTGCCACCAGCAGAGGACAGGAAGGGAGTCAGCCCCAGCATTTT. Amino acid sequence: CATSRGQEGSQPQHF.

The V and J genes are TRBV7-8 and TRBJ1-1, with D unresolved. This CDR3 has 13 residues. Germline V lookup: CDR1 SGHVS, CDR2 FQNEAQ. Trimming stripped 5 bases from V and 7 bases from J, with 14 bases between. As DNA, the CDR3 is TGTGCCAGCAGCCAATACGACGGAATTGAAGCTTTCTTT. Protein: CASSQYDGIEAFF.

The rearrangement links TRBV6-5 to TRBJ1-6; 10 bases are shared with TRBD1. The ends lost 5 bases at V and 10 bases at J; junction bases unmatched: 8. Germline lookup yields CDR1 MNHEY and CDR2 SVGAGI. The CDR3 extends over 15 amino acids. Here the CDR3 reads CASSPGQGIKSPLHF. CDR3 DNA: TGTGCCAGCAGTCCGGGACAGGGGATTAAGTCACCCCTCCACTTT.

The rearrangement links TRBV7-9 to TRBJ1-4, with 8 positions matching TRBD1. With V trimmed by 5 bases and J by 7 bases, 9 bases remained unmatched. The CDR3 is 15 residues long. The germline V gene has CDR1 SEHNR and CDR2 FQNEAQ (reference sequence). CDR3 DNA sequence: TGTGCCAGCAGCGCCGACAGGGGCGCACGTGAAAAACTGTTTTTT. Its translation: CASSADRGAREKLFF.

The CDR3 DNA is TGTGCCAGCAGCCATGTCCGCGGGACTGAGGCAGATACGCAGTATTTT. This sequence encodes CASSHVRGTEADTQYF. The chain couples TRBV4-2 to TRBJ2-3; tentative D call: TRBD2 (6 bases). The CDR3 runs to 16 residues. From germline, CDR1 is LGHNA and CDR2 YNFKEQ. The V end lost 3 bases, the J end lost 4 bases, and 17 bases lay between the germline ends.